Reported below is one T cell receptor beta chain. The antigen is undetermined. The V end lost 5 bases, the J end lost 5 bases, and 15 bases lay between the germline ends. Per germline, CDR1 LNHDA and CDR2 SQIVND (reference sequence). CDR3 size: 14 residues. From the 5' RACE reads, TCRdb called clonotypes with MiXCR, one entry per CDR3 protein. The table records 530,000 or so distinct CDR3 sequences, 17% of them present only once. These data are taken from a study of T-cell memory formation after mild COVID-19. Study conclusions and caveats: That cross-reactive memory joined was suggested by some responding clones appearing in pre-infection memory.

The specimen sequenced was PBMCs or a T cell subset sorted from them (not recorded which). V usage is TRBV19 and J usage is TRBJ2-5; tentatively, D is TRBD1 (6 bases). The clonotype was recovered from an adult woman who had mild COVID-19 (a few samples of this study predate the infection). Cell type and time point are not known. This CDR3 is CASSPDWGRETQYF. For the CDR3, the DNA is TGTGCCAGTAGTCCCGACTGGGGGCGGGAGACCCAGTACTTC.